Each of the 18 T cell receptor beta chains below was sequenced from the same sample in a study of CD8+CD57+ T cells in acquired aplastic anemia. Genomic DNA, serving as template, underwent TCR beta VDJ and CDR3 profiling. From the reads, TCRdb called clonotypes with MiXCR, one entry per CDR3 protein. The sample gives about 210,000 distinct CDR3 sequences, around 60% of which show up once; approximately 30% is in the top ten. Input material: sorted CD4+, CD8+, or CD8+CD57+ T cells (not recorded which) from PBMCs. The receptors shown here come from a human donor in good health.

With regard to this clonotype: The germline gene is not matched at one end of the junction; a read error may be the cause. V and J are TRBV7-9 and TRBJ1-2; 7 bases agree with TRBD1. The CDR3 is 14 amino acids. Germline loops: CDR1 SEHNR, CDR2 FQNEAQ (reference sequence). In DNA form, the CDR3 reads TGTGCCAGCAGCATAGCCGGGACAGCCTATGGCTACACCTTC. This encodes CASSIAGTAYGYTF.

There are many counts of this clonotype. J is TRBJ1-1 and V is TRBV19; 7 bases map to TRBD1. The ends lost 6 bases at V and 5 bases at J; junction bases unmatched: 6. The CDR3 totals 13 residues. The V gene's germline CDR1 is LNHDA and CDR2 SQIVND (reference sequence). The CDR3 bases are TGTGCCAGTAGGGGAACAGGGGTGACTGAAGCTTTCTTT. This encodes CASRGTGVTEAFF.

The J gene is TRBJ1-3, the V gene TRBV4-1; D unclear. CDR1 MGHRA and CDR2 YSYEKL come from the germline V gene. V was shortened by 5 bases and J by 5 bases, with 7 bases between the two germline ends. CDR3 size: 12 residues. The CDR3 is CASSSRRNTIYF. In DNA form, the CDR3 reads TGCGCCAGCAGCTCCCGAAGAAACACCATATATTTT.

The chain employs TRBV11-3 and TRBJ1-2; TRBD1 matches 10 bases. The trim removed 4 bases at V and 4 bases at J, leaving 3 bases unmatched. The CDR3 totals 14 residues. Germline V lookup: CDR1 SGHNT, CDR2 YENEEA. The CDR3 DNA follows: TGTGCCAGCAGCTCGGGACAGGGGCGCTATGGCTACACCTTC. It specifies CASSSGQGRYGYTF. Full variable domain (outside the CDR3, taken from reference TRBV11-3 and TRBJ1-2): EAGVVQSPRYKIIEKKQPVAFWCNPISGHNTLYWYLQNLGQGPELLIRYENEEAVDDSQLPKDRFSAERLKGVDSTLKIQPAELGDSAVYLCASSSGQGRYGYTFGSGTRLTVV.

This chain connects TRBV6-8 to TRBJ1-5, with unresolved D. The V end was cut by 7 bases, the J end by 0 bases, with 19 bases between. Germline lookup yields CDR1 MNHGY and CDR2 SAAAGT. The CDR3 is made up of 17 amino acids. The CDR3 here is CASIDTEEQHSNQPQHF. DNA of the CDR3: TGTGCCAGCATCGACACCGAAGAGCAGCATAGCAATCAGCCCCAGCATTTT.

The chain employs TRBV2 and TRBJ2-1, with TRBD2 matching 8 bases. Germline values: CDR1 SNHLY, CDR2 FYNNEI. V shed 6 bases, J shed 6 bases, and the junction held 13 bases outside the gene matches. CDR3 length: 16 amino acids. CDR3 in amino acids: CASSRGRLAMGNEQFF. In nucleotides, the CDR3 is TGTGCCAGCAGCCGTGGAAGACTAGCGATGGGCAATGAGCAGTTCTTC. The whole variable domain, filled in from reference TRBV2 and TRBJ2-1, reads EPEVTQTPSHQVTQMGQEVILRCVPISNHLYFYWYRQILGQKVEFLVSFYNNEISEKSEIFDDQFSVERPDGSNFTLKIRSTKLEDSAMYFCASSRGRLAMGNEQFFGPGTRLTVL.

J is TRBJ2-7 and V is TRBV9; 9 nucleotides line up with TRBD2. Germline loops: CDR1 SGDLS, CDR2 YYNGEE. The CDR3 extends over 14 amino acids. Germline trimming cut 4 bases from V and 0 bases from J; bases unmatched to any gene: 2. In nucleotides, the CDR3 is TGTGCCAGCAGCAAGACTAGCGGCTCCTACGAGCAGTACTTC. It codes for CASSKTSGSYEQYF.

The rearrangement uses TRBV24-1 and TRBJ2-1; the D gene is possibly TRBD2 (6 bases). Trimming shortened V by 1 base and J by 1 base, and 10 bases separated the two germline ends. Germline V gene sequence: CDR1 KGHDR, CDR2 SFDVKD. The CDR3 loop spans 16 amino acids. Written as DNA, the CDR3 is TGTGCCACCAGTGATTTCACAGGAGGGTCCTACAATGAGCAGTTCTTC. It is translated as CATSDFTGGSYNEQFF.

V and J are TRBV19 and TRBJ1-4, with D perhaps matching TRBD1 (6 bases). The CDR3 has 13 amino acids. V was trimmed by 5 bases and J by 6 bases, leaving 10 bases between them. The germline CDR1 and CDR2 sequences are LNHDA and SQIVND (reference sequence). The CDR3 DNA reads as TGTGCCAGTAGTCGCAGGGGTTATGAAAAACTGTTTTTT. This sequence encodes CASSRRGYEKLFF.

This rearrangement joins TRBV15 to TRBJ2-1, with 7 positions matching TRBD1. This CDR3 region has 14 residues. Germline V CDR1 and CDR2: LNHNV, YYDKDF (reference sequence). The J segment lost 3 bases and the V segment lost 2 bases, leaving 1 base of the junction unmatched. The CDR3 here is CATSRRQGYNEQFF. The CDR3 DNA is TGTGCCACCAGCAGAAGACAGGGCTACAATGAGCAGTTCTTC.

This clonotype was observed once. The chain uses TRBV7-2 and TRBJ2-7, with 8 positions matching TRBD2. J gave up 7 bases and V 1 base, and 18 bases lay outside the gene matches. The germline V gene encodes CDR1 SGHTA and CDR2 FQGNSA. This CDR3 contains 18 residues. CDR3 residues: CASSLVVQGGGTYNEQYF. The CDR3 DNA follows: TGTGCCAGCAGCTTAGTCGTTCAGGGCGGGGGGACCTACAATGAGCAGTACTTC.

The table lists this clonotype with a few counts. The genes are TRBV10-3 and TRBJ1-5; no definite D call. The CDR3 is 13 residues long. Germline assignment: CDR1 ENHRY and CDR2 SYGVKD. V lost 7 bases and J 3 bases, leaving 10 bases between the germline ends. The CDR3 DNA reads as TGTGCCATCATGAATGGGATCAATCAGCCCCAGCATTTT. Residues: CAIMNGINQPQHF.

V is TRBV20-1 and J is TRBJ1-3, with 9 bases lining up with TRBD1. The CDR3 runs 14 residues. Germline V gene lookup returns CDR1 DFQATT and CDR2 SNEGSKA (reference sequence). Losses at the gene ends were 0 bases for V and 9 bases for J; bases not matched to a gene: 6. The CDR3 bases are TGCAGTGCTAGAGAGGGACAGGGTGGGGGCACCATATATTTT. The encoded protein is CSAREGQGGGTIYF.

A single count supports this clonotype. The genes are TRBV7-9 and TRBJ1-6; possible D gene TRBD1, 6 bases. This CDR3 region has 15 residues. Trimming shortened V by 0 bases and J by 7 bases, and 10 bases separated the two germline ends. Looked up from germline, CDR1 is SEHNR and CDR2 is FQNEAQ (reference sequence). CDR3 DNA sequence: TGTGCCAGCAGCTTAGCCCCAGGACAGAATTCACCCCTCCACTTT. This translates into CASSLAPGQNSPLHF.

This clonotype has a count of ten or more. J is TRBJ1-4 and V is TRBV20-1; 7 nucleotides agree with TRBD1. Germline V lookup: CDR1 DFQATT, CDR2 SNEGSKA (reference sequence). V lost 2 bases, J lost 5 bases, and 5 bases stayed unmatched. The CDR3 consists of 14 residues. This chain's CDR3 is CSARQKGQNEKLFF. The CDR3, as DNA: TGCAGTGCTAGACAAAAGGGACAGAATGAAAAACTGTTTTTT.

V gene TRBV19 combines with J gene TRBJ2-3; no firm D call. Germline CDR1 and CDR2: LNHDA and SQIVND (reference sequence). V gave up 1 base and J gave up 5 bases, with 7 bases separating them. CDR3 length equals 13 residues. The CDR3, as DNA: TGTGCCAGTAGTATAGTCCTATTAGATACGCAGTATTTT. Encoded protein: CASSIVLLDTQYF.

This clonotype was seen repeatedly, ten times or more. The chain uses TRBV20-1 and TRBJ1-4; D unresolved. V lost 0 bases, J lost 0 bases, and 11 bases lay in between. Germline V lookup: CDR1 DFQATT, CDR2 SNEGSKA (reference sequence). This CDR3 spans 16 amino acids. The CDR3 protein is CSARDAAEATNEKLFF. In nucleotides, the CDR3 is TGCAGTGCTAGAGATGCAGCCGAGGCAACTAATGAAAAACTGTTTTTT.

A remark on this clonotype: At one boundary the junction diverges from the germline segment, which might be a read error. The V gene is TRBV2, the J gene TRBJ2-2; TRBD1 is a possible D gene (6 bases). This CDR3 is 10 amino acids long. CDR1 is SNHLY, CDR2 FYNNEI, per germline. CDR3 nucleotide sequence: TGTGCCAGCAGTGCAGGGGAGCTGGTTTTT. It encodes CASSAGELVF.